These 27 T cell receptor beta chains originate from one sample sequenced in a study of shared clonotypes between healthy human individuals. Profiled with immunoSEQ multiplex PCR; TCRdb holds only in-frame clones, not every one. Altogether about 2.4 million clones are present, under 95% being singletons, with the ten largest covering roughly 0.39%. The sample was naive CD4+ T cells from PBMCs. The subset: CD45RA+ positively selected. The receptors were sampled from a man in his late teens or twenties in good health. Some clones in this sample may be carry-over from other donors' samples.

The CDR3 DNA is TGTGCCAGCAGCTCCCAAGCGAGCTCCTACAATGAGCAGTTCTTC. Translating gives CASSSQASSYNEQFF. The V gene is TRBV7-2, the J gene TRBJ2-1; D gene uncertain. Trimming shortened V by 4 bases and J by 0 bases, and 10 bases separated the two germline ends. CDR3 size: 15 residues. Germline assignment: CDR1 SGHTA and CDR2 FQGNSA. The complete variable domain, with remaining parts taken from reference TRBV7-2 and TRBJ2-1, reads GAGVSQSPSNKVTEKGKDVELRCDPISGHTALYWYRQSLGQGLEFLIYFQGNSAPDKSGLPSDRFSAERTGGSVSTLTIQRTQQEDSAVYLCASSSQASSYNEQFFGPGTRLTVL.

The chain couples TRBV29-1 to TRBJ2-5; D is possibly TRBD1 (6 bases). The closer fit of TRBJ2-7 to the DNA end suggests the J call may be wrong. Germline loops: CDR1 SQVTM, CDR2 ANQGSEA. The CDR3 is made up of 15 amino acids. Here the CDR3 DNA reads TGCAGCGTTGACACAGGGCTAGGCGGTAGTGGCGAGCAGTACTTC. Translated, it gives CSVDTGLGGSGEQYF.

The V gene is TRBV4-2, the J gene TRBJ1-2; tentative D call: TRBD1 (6 bases). Germline assignment: CDR1 LGHNA and CDR2 YNFKEQ. Trimming removed 5 bases from V and 6 bases from J, with 16 bases in between. The CDR3 loop spans 14 amino acids. CDR3 bases: TGTGCCAGCAGCTACCGGACAGAAGTGAATGGCTACACCTTC. It codes for CASSYRTEVNGYTF.

The rearrangement uses TRBV5-4 and TRBJ1-1; D unresolved. Germline CDR1 reads SGHNT; CDR2 reads YYREEE (reference sequence). The CDR3 has 14 residues. V dropped 1 base and J dropped 7 bases, with 14 bases sitting between them. The CDR3 here is CASSLMAGRVEAFF. In nucleotides, the CDR3 is TGTGCCAGCAGCTTGATGGCCGGCAGAGTTGAAGCTTTCTTT.

Concerning this clone itself: This sample includes further DNA sequences coding for the same CDR3. The chain carries TRBV20-1 and TRBJ1-1; D call uncertain. CDR3 size: 11 residues. The ends were cut back, 3 bases at V and 2 bases at J, with 4 bases in the middle. Germline loops: CDR1 DFQATT, CDR2 SNEGSKA (reference sequence). The CDR3: CSARSNTEAFF. CDR3 sequence (DNA): TGCAGTGCTAGGAGCAACACTGAAGCTTTCTTT.

As to this clone: Distinct nucleotide sequences in the sample also encode this CDR3. The rearrangement links TRBV13 to TRBJ2-1; D unresolved. Germline lookup yields CDR1 PRHDT and CDR2 FYEKMQ (reference sequence). The CDR3 runs 15 residues. V was cut by 1 base and J by 1 base, with 8 bases left in between. The CDR3 region is CASSLERASYNEQFF. Written as DNA, the CDR3 is TGTGCCAGCAGCTTAGAACGGGCGTCCTACAATGAGCAGTTCTTC.

This sequence joins TRBV19 and TRBJ2-2; the match to TRBD2 covers 13 bases. The J segment lost 2 bases and the V segment lost 2 bases, leaving 5 bases of the junction unmatched. The length of the CDR3 is 18 residues. Per germline, CDR1 LNHDA and CDR2 SQIVND (reference sequence). In DNA form, the CDR3 reads TGTGCCAGTAGTATAAATCCGGGACTAGCGGGAAACACCGGGGAGCTGTTTTTT. It encodes CASSINPGLAGNTGELFF.

The chain is built from TRBV27 and TRBJ2-7, with D maybe TRBD1 (6 bases). The CDR3 extends over 15 amino acids. The V gene's germline CDR1 is MNHEY and CDR2 SMNVEV (reference sequence). The V gene lost 5 bases and the J gene lost 3 bases, with 17 bases spanning the gap. The CDR3 DNA sequence: TGTGCCAGCAGTAGGGGGTTGGGACGGAGCTACGAGCAGTACTTC. Translation gives CASSRGLGRSYEQYF.

The chain uses TRBV6-6 and TRBJ2-7; TRBD2 matches at 7 bases. The CDR3 has 14 amino acids. Germline V gene sequence: CDR1 MNHNY, CDR2 SVGAGI (reference sequence). V trimming: 7 bases; J trimming: 0 bases; junction bases outside the gene matches: 6. As DNA, the CDR3 is TGTGCCAGCAAACTAGCGACGAACTCCTACGAGCAGTACTTC. Residues: CASKLATNSYEQYF.

Comments on this clone: In the same sample, other DNA sequences code for this CDR3. The chain joins TRBV6-6 to TRBJ2-2, with unresolved D. Trimming stripped 3 bases from V and 6 bases from J, with 8 bases between. The CDR3 covers 13 residues. The germline CDR1 and CDR2 sequences are MNHNY and SVGAGI (reference sequence). CDR3 in amino acids: CASSYLGPGELFF. The CDR3 DNA reads TGTGCCAGCAGTTATTTGGGCCCCGGGGAGCTGTTTTTT.

The genes are TRBV7-2 and TRBJ2-1, with 12 bases lining up with TRBD2. The CDR3 sequence is 17 residues long. CDR1 is SGHTA, CDR2 FQGNSA, per germline. The V segment lost 5 bases and the J segment 6 bases; nucleotides outside the gene matches: 11. The chain's CDR3 is CASSLRTSGNLANEQFF. The CDR3, as DNA: TGTGCCAGCAGCCTCAGGACTAGCGGGAACCTCGCCAATGAGCAGTTCTTC.

The chain employs TRBV28 and TRBJ1-2; the D is unclear. Trimming removed 3 bases at V and 7 bases at J, with 9 bases between. Germline V CDR1 and CDR2: MDHEN, SYDVKM. There are 12 residues in the CDR3. CDR3 sequence: CASSLGNSGYTF. The CDR3 nucleotides read TGTGCCAGCAGTTTGGGTAATTCTGGCTACACCTTC.

The V and J genes are TRBV11-2 and TRBJ2-5; D not certain. This CDR3 contains 13 residues. Germline values: CDR1 SGHAT, CDR2 FQNNGV. Trimming shortened V by 5 bases and J by 3 bases, and 10 bases separated the two germline ends. The CDR3 loop reads CASSGPVKETQYF. DNA for the CDR3: TGTGCCAGCAGCGGCCCAGTTAAAGAGACCCAGTACTTC.

This clone appeared a single time. V is TRBV6-1 and J is TRBJ1-1, with D unclear. V was cut by 7 bases and J by 3 bases, with 18 bases left in between. The germline V gene encodes CDR1 MNHNS and CDR2 SASEGT. This CDR3 comprises 15 residues. In DNA form, the CDR3 reads TGTGCCAGCACCGACGGAGGGTTGACGGACACTGAAGCTTTCTTT. Translation gives CASTDGGLTDTEAFF.

A remark on this clone: This sample also contains other DNA sequences that code for the same CDR3. The chain recombines TRBV9 with TRBJ2-2, with 7 positions matching TRBD1. This CDR3 is 15 amino acids long. Trimming took 0 bases from V and 1 from J; bases not matched to a gene: 0. Looked up from germline, CDR1 is SGDLS and CDR2 is YYNGEE. The CDR3: CASSVGDRNTGELFF. Here the CDR3 DNA reads TGTGCCAGCAGCGTAGGGGACAGGAACACCGGGGAGCTGTTTTTT.

This clone turned up a few times. The CDR3 bases are TGTGCCAGCAGCATAACCGGGACTAGCGCTGTAAGTTCCTACAATGAGCAGTTCTTC. It translates to CASSITGTSAVSSYNEQFF. V and J are TRBV11-2 and TRBJ2-1; 10 bases line up with TRBD2. The V gene end was trimmed by 5 bases and the J gene end by 1 base; junction bases not matched to a gene: 14. There are 19 residues in the CDR3. The germline V gene has CDR1 SGHAT and CDR2 FQNNGV.

Note on this clone: The same CDR3 arises from other DNA sequences in this sample as well. The rearrangement uses TRBV5-1 and TRBJ1-2; 8 nucleotides agree with TRBD1. Trimming removed 1 base from V and 8 bases from J; junction bases left unmatched: 7. The V gene's germline CDR1 is SGHRS and CDR2 YFSETQ. The CDR3 length is 14 residues. CDR3 region: CASSLSGGDYGYTF. CDR3 coding DNA: TGCGCCAGCAGCTTGTCAGGGGGCGATTACGGCTACACCTTC.

The CDR3 DNA sequence: TGTGCCAGCAGCGCTGGAACTAGCGGGATAGGACATGAGCAGTTCTTC. The encoded protein is CASSAGTSGIGHEQFF. The rearrangement links TRBV9 to TRBJ2-1; TRBD2 matches at 10 bases. The germline CDR1 and CDR2 sequences are SGDLS and YYNGEE. The CDR3 extends over 16 amino acids. Trimming removed 3 bases from V and 8 bases from J; junction bases left unmatched: 11.

The rearrangement links TRBV5-1 to TRBJ1-3, with 8 bases aligning to TRBD1. Germline CDR1 reads SGHRS; CDR2 reads YFSETQ. With V trimmed by 3 bases and J by 4 bases, 12 bases remained unmatched. The CDR3 runs to 17 residues. The CDR3 nucleotides read TGCGCCAGCAGCTCCCGACCTCAGGGGGCGCGCGGAAACACCATATATTTT. The encoded protein is CASSSRPQGARGNTIYF.

The chain employs TRBV5-4 and TRBJ2-6; TRBD1 agrees at 9 bases. Losses at the gene ends were 4 bases for V and 0 bases for J; bases not matched to a gene: 5. Germline V gives CDR1 SGHNT, CDR2 YYREEE (reference sequence). This CDR3 is 17 amino acids long. The CDR3 bases are TGTGCCAGCAGCAGGGGACAGGGATACTCTGGGGCCAACGTCCTGACTTTC. Translation gives CASSRGQGYSGANVLTF. The full variable domain, rest sourced from reference TRBV5-4 and TRBJ2-6, is ETGVTQSPTHLIKTRGQQVTLRCSSQSGHNTVSWYQQALGQGPQFIFQYYREEENGRGNFPPRFSGLQFPNYSSELNVNALELDDSALYLCASSRGQGYSGANVLTFGAGSRLTVL.

The chain recombines TRBV6-1 with TRBJ2-6; a possible D gene is TRBD1 (6 bases). The CDR3 totals 18 residues. Trimming pared 0 bases from V and 4 bases from J, leaving 16 bases between. Germline V gives CDR1 MNHNS, CDR2 SASEGT. The CDR3, as DNA: TGTGCCAGCAGTGAAGCGCCGGGACAAAAGTACGGGGCCAACGTCCTGACTTTC. Protein: CASSEAPGQKYGANVLTF.

The chain carries TRBV28 and TRBJ2-7; 10 bases align to TRBD1. CDR3 length equals 15 residues. CDR1 is MDHEN, CDR2 SYDVKM, per germline. With V trimmed by 5 bases and J by 5 bases, 9 bases remained unmatched. The CDR3 nucleotides are TGTGCCAGCAGTACAGCCGGGACAGGGGTGCACGAGCAGTACTTC. Protein sequence: CASSTAGTGVHEQYF.

The V call is TRBV5-6, the J call TRBJ1-5, with D possibly being TRBD1 (5 bases). Germline V CDR1 and CDR2: SGHDT, YYEEEE. The CDR3 is 16 amino acids. The V end lost 0 bases, the J end lost 6 bases, and 16 bases lay between the germline ends. In DNA form, the CDR3 reads TGTGCCAGCAGCTTGGGTCGACAGATCAGCTTTCAGCCCCAGCATTTT. It is translated as CASSLGRQISFQPQHF. Full variable domain (rest looked up from reference TRBV5-6 and TRBJ1-5): DAGVTQSPTHLIKTRGQQVTLRCSPKSGHDTVSWYQQALGQGPQFIFQYYEEEERQRGNFPDRFSGHQFPNYSSELNVNALLLGDSALYLCASSLGRQISFQPQHFGDGTRLSIL.

V usage is TRBV27 and J usage is TRBJ2-7; a weak D match, TRBD1 (6 bases). The germline CDR1 and CDR2 sequences are MNHEY and SMNVEV (reference sequence). V was trimmed by 5 bases and J by 0 bases, leaving 8 bases between them. The CDR3 has 13 residues. The CDR3 is CASSRTASYEQYF. CDR3 in DNA: TGTGCCAGCAGTCGGACAGCCTCCTACGAGCAGTACTTC.

V usage is TRBV5-1 and J usage is TRBJ1-1; no firm D call. From germline, CDR1 is SGHRS and CDR2 YFSETQ. CDR3 length equals 14 residues. V lost 2 bases to trimming and J lost 2 bases, with 10 bases between them. CDR3: CASSFSVVNTEAFF. CDR3 nucleotides: TGCGCCAGCAGCTTCTCAGTTGTAAACACTGAAGCTTTCTTT. Full variable domain (outside the CDR3, taken from reference TRBV5-1 and TRBJ1-1): KAGVTQTPRYLIKTRGQQVTLSCSPISGHRSVSWYQQTPGQGLQFLFEYFSETQRNKGNFPGRFSGRQFSNSRSEMNVSTLELGDSALYLCASSFSVVNTEAFFGQGTRLTVV.

The V and J genes are TRBV19 and TRBJ1-5; 7 bases fit TRBD1. CDR3 length: 14 amino acids. After removal of 5 bases from V and 2 bases from J, the junction contained 3 bases not matched to a gene. Per the germline V gene, CDR1 is LNHDA and CDR2 is SQIVND (reference sequence). The CDR3 DNA reads TGTGCCAGTAGTGGGGGACAGCGCAATCAGCCCCAGCATTTT. It codes for CASSGGQRNQPQHF.

On this clone: Other DNA sequences in this sample translate to the same CDR3. The rearrangement links TRBV5-1 to TRBJ1-5; the D is unclear. CDR3 length: 13 residues. V dropped 1 base and J dropped 5 bases, with 7 bases sitting between them. Germline V lookup: CDR1 SGHRS, CDR2 YFSETQ. The CDR3 loop reads CASSLRGDQPQHF. DNA for the CDR3: TGCGCCAGCAGCTTGCGCGGGGATCAGCCCCAGCATTTT. The full variable domain, with the rest looked up from reference TRBV5-1 and TRBJ1-5, is KAGVTQTPRYLIKTRGQQVTLSCSPISGHRSVSWYQQTPGQGLQFLFEYFSETQRNKGNFPGRFSGRQFSNSRSEMNVSTLELGDSALYLCASSLRGDQPQHFGDGTRLSIL.